The present entry profiles one T cell receptor (beta chain) with its context. These data are taken from a study of blood T cell repertoires in COVID-19. Study at large: COVID-19 samples, acute and convalescent, were from the United States, Italy and Spain. In each case, the material was cDNA or gDNA derived from T cells, B-cell-depleted T cells, or PBMCs.

Original methodology: It was from reference gene primer amplification that nucleated cell counts were estimated. Assay: immunoSEQ multiplex PCR; the TCRdb copy retains only in-frame clones and omits some. Clone size and V and J calls were adopted from that table, with D and trimming inferred from the DNA. The table shows some 230,000 clones, with approximately 85% occurring only once. From germline, CDR1 is MNHEY and CDR2 SVGAGI. The CDR3 has 15 amino acids. V lost 4 bases, J lost 4 bases, and 5 bases stayed unmatched. Source material: peripheral blood. This TCR was sampled from a man in his fifties who had recovered from COVID-19. This chain joins TRBV6-5 and TRBJ2-7; TRBD1 agrees at 12 bases. The CDR3 DNA reads as TGTGCCAGCAGTTGGGGACAGGGGGCGAGTTACGAGCAGTACTTC. Translation: CASSWGQGASYEQYF.